The entry below describes one TCR beta chain. The CDR3 has 13 amino acids. J gave up 5 bases and V 1 base, and 1 base lay outside the gene matches. Germline V gives CDR1 MDHEN, CDR2 SYDVKM. This entry is derived from a study of technical replicates of blood from a few donors. Clones were sequenced by immunoSEQ multiplex PCR, and TCRdb holds only the in-frame ones, with some missing. The sample consists of around 86,000 clones, approximately 96% of them appearing once. The chain joins TRBV28 to TRBJ1-1, with 7 bases lining up with TRBD1. This TCR was sampled from a human donor in good health. The sequencing sample was made of T cells isolated from PBMCs. The CDR3 reads CASSLSGGTEAFF. The CDR3 DNA follows: TGTGCCAGCAGTTTATCAGGGGGGACTGAAGCTTTCTTT.